A single sample is the source of the 24 T cell receptor beta chains below, sequenced in a study of blood T cell repertoires in COVID-19. The repertoire was sequenced with immunoSEQ multiplex PCR; TCRdb's copy has only in-frame clones and lacks some. The table shows roughly 250,000 clones, with about 91% occurring only once. Sequenced sample: PBMCs or T cells enriched from blood (not recorded which). The receptors shown here come from a woman in her thirties or forties with acute COVID-19.

The rearrangement links TRBV6-6 to TRBJ2-1; 8 bases are shared with TRBD2. This CDR3 spans 16 amino acids. Trimming took 3 bases from V and 2 from J; bases not matched to a gene: 6. The germline V gene has CDR1 MNHNY and CDR2 SVGAGI (reference sequence). CDR3 protein: CASSYWGSGTYNEQFF. CDR3 DNA sequence: TGTGCCAGCAGTTATTGGGGTAGCGGGACCTACAATGAGCAGTTCTTC.

The chain combines TRBV2 with TRBJ1-1, with D unresolved. Germline-derived CDR1 and CDR2 are SNHLY and FYNNEI. Trimming cost V 2 bases and J 3 bases, with 10 bases left between them. The CDR3 is made up of 14 amino acids. Written as DNA, the CDR3 is TGTGCCAGCAGTGAAATAAGCGGATACACTGAAGCTTTCTTT. Its translation is CASSEISGYTEAFF.

The CDR3 region has the DNA TGTGCCATCAGTGGGCCTAGCGGGAGCGGGGAGCAGTACTTC. Translation: CAISGPSGSGEQYF. The V gene is TRBV10-3, the J gene TRBJ2-7, with 10 bases matching TRBD2. Looked up from germline, CDR1 is ENHRY and CDR2 is SYGVKD. The CDR3 runs 14 residues. Losses at the gene ends were 4 bases for V and 7 bases for J; bases not matched to a gene: 7.

V gene TRBV11-2 combines with J gene TRBJ2-2; TRBD1 is a possible D gene (6 bases). The V gene's germline CDR1 is SGHAT and CDR2 FQNNGV. The CDR3 is made up of 13 amino acids. V gave up 5 bases and J gave up 5 bases, with 9 bases separating them. This CDR3 is CASSPGQTGELFF. DNA of the CDR3: TGTGCCAGCAGCCCCGGACAGACCGGGGAGCTGTTTTTT.

The genes are TRBV7-8 and TRBJ1-3, with 7 positions matching TRBD1. CDR3 size: 15 residues. CDR1 and CDR2 (germline): SGHVS, FQNEAQ. Trimming cost V 5 bases and J 0 bases; bases outside gene matches: 4. In nucleotides, the CDR3 is TGTGCCAGCAGCCCGGGACAGCTCTCTGGAAACACCATATATTTT. Translated: CASSPGQLSGNTIYF.

The rearrangement joins TRBV27 to TRBJ2-3; maybe TRBD2 (6 bases). CDR1 and CDR2 (germline): MNHEY, SMNVEV (reference sequence). This CDR3 comprises 17 residues. Between the trimmed V and J ends, which lost 6 bases and 2 bases, there was a span of 21 bases. The CDR3 nucleotides read TGTGCCAGCAGCCCCCTTTGGAGGGGTATTACCACAGATACGCAGTATTTT. Its protein is CASSPLWRGITTDTQYF.

The V gene is TRBV2, the J gene TRBJ2-7; weak D call: TRBD2 (5 bases). The ends were cut back, 6 bases at V and 2 bases at J, with 14 bases in the middle. The CDR3 extends over 14 amino acids. Germline assignment: CDR1 SNHLY and CDR2 FYNNEI. The CDR3 here is CASRGRTSTYEQYV. The CDR3 DNA sequence: TGTGCCAGCAGGGGCCGGACTTCAACCTACGAGCAGTACGTC.

The chain uses TRBV12-3 or TRBV12-4 and TRBJ1-5; D gene unclear. Trimming shortened V by 4 bases and J by 4 bases, and 5 bases separated the two germline ends. This CDR3 is 12 amino acids long. The CDR3 DNA is TGTGCCAGCAGTTCCCCTAATCAGCCCCAGCATTTT. Its translation is CASSSPNQPQHF.

The chain is built from TRBV6-5 and TRBJ2-7; 8 nucleotides line up with TRBD2. Germline V gene sequence: CDR1 MNHEY, CDR2 SVGAGI. Losses at the gene ends were 0 bases for V and 4 bases for J; bases not matched to a gene: 5. The CDR3 extends over 15 amino acids. The CDR3 region has the DNA TGTGCCAGCAGTTACTCAAGCGGGAGTGGTTACGAGCAGTACTTC. Translation gives CASSYSSGSGYEQYF.

The genes are TRBV19 and TRBJ2-5, with 9 bases matching TRBD2. The CDR3 length is 16 residues. V dropped 6 bases and J dropped 4; count of bases not matched to a gene: 12. The germline gives CDR1 LNHDA, CDR2 SQIVND (reference sequence). CDR3 sequence: CASRPQEAGGGETQYF. CDR3 nucleotide sequence: TGTGCCAGTAGACCCCAAGAAGCGGGAGGAGGAGAGACCCAGTACTTC.

Concerning this clone itself: Relative to the germline gene, one junction end is altered; a read error may explain this. The CDR3 reads CASSDRTGGEPKF. The CDR3 DNA follows: TGTGCCAGCAGCGATCGGACAGGGGGAGAGCCAAAGTTC. The V call is TRBV7-9, the J call TRBJ2-7, with 10 nucleotides matching TRBD1. CDR1 is SEHNR and CDR2 is FQNEAQ in the germline V gene (reference sequence). This CDR3 is 13 amino acids long.

The CDR3 loop is CASSQEDSSSYNEQFF. CDR3 sequence (DNA): TGCGCCAGCAGCCAAGAGGACAGTAGCTCCTACAATGAGCAGTTCTTC. This chain joins TRBV4-3 and TRBJ2-1; tentative D call: TRBD1 (6 bases). Deletions cut 0 bases from V and 0 bases from J, with 9 bases between. CDR3 length: 16 residues. Per germline, CDR1 LGHNA and CDR2 YSLEER.

The genes are TRBV29-1 and TRBJ2-2, with D possibly matching TRBD2 (5 bases). V lost 4 bases and J 4 bases, leaving 10 bases between the germline ends. Germline CDR1 is SQVTM and CDR2 is ANQGSEA. CDR3 length: 13 residues. For the CDR3, the DNA is TGCAGCGTTGGGGGTAGCGTCACCGGGGAGCTGTTTTTT. Translating gives CSVGGSVTGELFF.

The J gene is TRBJ1-1, the V gene TRBV7-3; no clear D gene. CDR1 and CDR2 (germline): SGHTA, FQGTGA. The CDR3 is 12 amino acids. V dropped 6 bases and J dropped 4 bases, with 9 bases sitting between them. CDR3 loop: CASSQAGTEAFF. CDR3 nucleotide sequence: TGTGCCAGCAGTCAAGCTGGCACTGAAGCTTTCTTT.

The chain uses TRBV27 and TRBJ2-2; 15 positions match TRBD2. The trim removed 5 bases at V and 2 bases at J, leaving 3 bases unmatched. Germline V CDR1 and CDR2: MNHEY, SMNVEV (reference sequence). The CDR3 consists of 17 residues. CDR3: CASSKGLAGGNTGELFF. CDR3 sequence (DNA): TGTGCCAGCAGTAAGGGACTAGCGGGAGGTAACACCGGGGAGCTGTTTTTT.

This clone appeared once. The V call is TRBV7-2, the J call TRBJ2-1, with 7 bases matching TRBD2. V shed 4 bases and J 9 bases; nucleotides not matched to a gene: 9. Germline V lookup: CDR1 SGHTA, CDR2 FQGNSA. The CDR3 extends over 14 amino acids. The CDR3 region is CASSYGGSSFEQFF. DNA of the CDR3: TGTGCCAGCAGCTACGGGGGGAGTTCATTTGAGCAGTTCTTC. Together with reference TRBV7-2 and TRBJ2-1, the CDR3 gives the full variable domain: GAGVSQSPSNKVTEKGKDVELRCDPISGHTALYWYRQSLGQGLEFLIYFQGNSAPDKSGLPSDRFSAERTGGSVSTLTIQRTQQEDSAVYLCASSYGGSSFEQFFGPGTRLTVL.

This clone was observed a few times. J is TRBJ1-1 and V is TRBV12-3 or TRBV12-4, with a possible D match to TRBD1 (5 bases). Trimming pared 3 bases from V and 7 bases from J, leaving 9 bases between. This CDR3 has 12 residues. CDR3 in DNA: TGTGCCAGCAGTTTTCAGGGCGGTGAAGCTTTCTTT. It is translated as CASSFQGGEAFF.

This rearrangement joins TRBV29-1 to TRBJ2-1; the match to TRBD2 covers 8 bases. The germline V gene has CDR1 SQVTM and CDR2 ANQGSEA. Germline trimming cut 4 bases from V and 0 bases from J; bases unmatched to any gene: 5. The CDR3 sequence is 15 residues long. The DNA for the CDR3 is TGCAGCGTTGGAAACCTAGCGGGCTCCTACAATGAGCAGTTCTTC. Translated: CSVGNLAGSYNEQFF.

The gene calls are TRBV7-3 and TRBJ2-3; the match to TRBD2 covers 15 bases. Germline V gene lookup returns CDR1 SGHTA and CDR2 FQGTGA. The CDR3 is 17 amino acids. Unmatched junction bases numbered 8, after V lost 5 bases and J lost 5 bases. The CDR3: CASSPQGLAGGGDTQYF. CDR3 bases: TGTGCCAGCAGCCCCCAAGGACTAGCGGGAGGGGGAGATACGCAGTATTTT.

The rearrangement joins TRBV15 to TRBJ1-1; 10 bases fit TRBD1. The germline V gene encodes CDR1 LNHNV and CDR2 YYDKDF (reference sequence). This CDR3 region has 16 residues. The V gene end was trimmed by 2 bases and the J gene end by 4 bases; junction bases not matched to a gene: 7. The CDR3 loop reads CATSRSSGQGSTEAFF. The CDR3 bases are TGTGCCACCAGCAGAAGCTCGGGACAGGGGAGCACTGAAGCTTTCTTT.

This clone was found a few times. The genes are TRBV11-2 and TRBJ2-5; 11 nucleotides align to TRBD2. Germline lookup yields CDR1 SGHAT and CDR2 FQNNGV. J gave up 4 bases and V 4 bases, and 8 bases lay outside the gene matches. The CDR3 totals 16 residues. The CDR3 sequence is CASSSYTSGSGETQYF. The DNA for the CDR3 is TGTGCCAGCAGCTCATATACTAGCGGGAGTGGAGAGACCCAGTACTTC.

This chain joins TRBV6-4 and TRBJ2-1, with 8 bases that match TRBD1. V trimming: 5 bases; J trimming: 5 bases; junction bases outside the gene matches: 8. The CDR3 extends over 15 amino acids. Germline V gene sequence: CDR1 MRHNA, CDR2 SNTAGT. The CDR3, as DNA: TGTGCCAGCAGTTTATCAGGGGGCTCACACAATGAGCAGTTCTTC. It specifies CASSLSGGSHNEQFF.

This chain joins TRBV18 and TRBJ2-3; D gene unclear. This CDR3 has 15 amino acids. Germline lookup yields CDR1 KGHSH and CDR2 LQKENI. Trimming removed 0 bases from V and 0 bases from J, with 7 bases in between. CDR3 in DNA: TGTGCCAGCTCACCACCTACTCCTAGCACAGATACGCAGTATTTT. As protein: CASSPPTPSTDTQYF.

V is TRBV15 and J is TRBJ1-1, with D tentatively TRBD1 (5 bases). Germline lookup yields CDR1 LNHNV and CDR2 YYDKDF (reference sequence). CDR3 length: 12 amino acids. V lost 8 bases and J 3 bases, leaving 10 bases between the germline ends. The CDR3 loop is CATGLRDTEAFF. In DNA form, the CDR3 reads TGTGCCACCGGTCTCAGGGACACTGAAGCTTTCTTT.